Described below is a single TCR beta chain sequence and its context. The entry originates in a study of blood T cell repertoires in COVID-19. This CDR3 spans 15 amino acids. Germline CDR1 is SGHRS and CDR2 is YFSETQ. Trimming cost V 4 bases and J 2 bases, with 15 bases left between them. Generated by immunoSEQ multiplex PCR, the TCRdb table keeps only in-frame clones and is missing some. Of some 200,000 clones in the sample, around 84% were seen once. V gene TRBV5-1 combines with J gene TRBJ1-2; possibly TRBD1 for D (6 bases). Input material: peripheral blood. The TCR comes from a woman in her sixties or seventies who had recovered from COVID-19. CDR3 DNA: TGCGCCAGCAGCCCCTTTCCAGGGGCCAACTATGGCTACACCTTC. This codes for CASSPFPGANYGYTF. Filled out from reference TRBV5-1 and TRBJ1-2, the complete variable domain reads KAGVTQTPRYLIKTRGQQVTLSCSPISGHRSVSWYQQTPGQGLQFLFEYFSETQRNKGNFPGRFSGRQFSNSRSEMNVSTLELGDSALYLCASSPFPGANYGYTFGSGTRLTVV.